A selection of T cell receptor beta chains follows, all from one sample in a study of identical twins. TCRdb independently ran MiXCR on the 5' RACE reads; one entry per CDR3 protein. The repertoire holds 350,000 to 600,000 distinct CDR3 sequences, with 12% to 15% as singletons. Another study also made use of these data, one on yellow fever vaccine responses in identical twins.

Material for sequencing was CD4+ T cells sorted from blood. These receptor sequences come from a woman under 30 in good health. Both conserved end residues are part of each CDR3. The D gene is left open where the match is weak. Clone size is given for some rows only: seen once, a few or many times, or a class if the clone is expanded.

DNA	CDR3	size	D	J	V
TGTGCCATCAGTATTGACAGGGGGCTAAGGGAGACCCAGTACTTC	CAISIDRGLRETQYF	.	TRBD1	TRBJ2-5	TRBV10-3
TGTGCCAGCTTAAGTGCCGGGGCCAACGTCCTGACTTTC	CASLSAGANVLTF	few	.	TRBJ2-6	TRBV6-1
TGCAGTGCCCCGGGACTAGCGGGGGTCGAACACACAGATACGCAGTATTTT	CSAPGLAGVEHTDTQYF	few	TRBD2	TRBJ2-3	TRBV20-1
TGTGCCAGCAGTTTGTTTAACAGCAACCCCCCCTACGAGCAGTACTTC	CASSLFNSNPPYEQYF	.	.	TRBJ2-7	TRBV12-3/TRBV12-4
TGCAGTGCCGTGACTAGCGGGTGGAACAATGAGCAGTTCTTC	CSAVTSGWNNEQFF	few	TRBD2	TRBJ2-1	TRBV20-1
TGTGCCACCAGTGATTTGAACAATGAGCAGTTCTTC	CATSDLNNEQFF	many	.	TRBJ2-1	TRBV24-1
TGTGCCAGCAGCTTGGTTATGGGACAGGGCTACGAGCAGTACTTC	CASSLVMGQGYEQYF	few	TRBD1	TRBJ2-7	TRBV5-5
TGTGCCAGCAGCTTAGGGCACGGGGGGCCATCCTACGAGCAGTACTTC	CASSLGHGGPSYEQYF	few	.	TRBJ2-7	TRBV7-2
TGTGCCAGCAGTGATTGGGGCAGAATGAACACCGGGGAGCTGTTTTTT	CASSDWGRMNTGELFF	few	.	TRBJ2-2	TRBV12-3/TRBV12-4
TGTGCCAGCAGCTTGGTTGCCGGGAGGGTATACACAGATACGCAGTATTTT	CASSLVAGRVYTDTQYF	.	TRBD2	TRBJ2-3	TRBV5-6
TGTGCCAGCAGCAAACCGGGACAGGGAGAGACCCAGTACTTC	CASSKPGQGETQYF	few	.	TRBJ2-5	TRBV21-1
TGTGCCAGCAGCTACGAAGGGACTAGCGGTCTCCATGAGCAGTTCTTC	CASSYEGTSGLHEQFF	.	TRBD2	TRBJ2-1	TRBV6-2/TRBV6-3
TGTGCCATCAGTTCCGGGACAGGAGGGGAGACCCAGTACTTC	CAISSGTGGETQYF	.	TRBD1	TRBJ2-5	TRBV10-3
TGTGCCAGCAGCATTTCCGGGACACGTCAAGAGACCCAGTACTTC	CASSISGTRQETQYF	.	.	TRBJ2-5	TRBV7-6
TGTGCCAGCACCCCCAGCGAGGCAGGGGGTTACGAGCAGTACTTC	CASTPSEAGGYEQYF	.	TRBD1	TRBJ2-7	TRBV28
TGTGCCAGCAGCTTAGCGCAGGCCCGGTCCGGTGAGCAGTTCTTC	CASSLAQARSGEQFF	few	.	TRBJ2-1	TRBV7-8
TGTGCCAGTAGTCCGGGACTAGTAAGCAATGAGCAGTTCTTC	CASSPGLVSNEQFF	few	TRBD2	TRBJ2-1	TRBV19
TGTGCCAGCAGCTTGGCCGGGACTAGCGGGAGAAGGGTGCAAGAGACCCAGTACTTC	CASSLAGTSGRRVQETQYF	many	TRBD2	TRBJ2-5	TRBV5-4
TGCGCCAGCAGCCAAGAAGGATTGGGCAATTCACCCCTCCACTTT	CASSQEGLGNSPLHF	.	.	TRBJ1-6	TRBV4-1
TGCATAACACAAGGGGCAGAGGGCTACACCTTC	CITQGAEGYTF	many	.	TRBJ1-2	TRBV29-1
TGTGCCAGCACGCGACAGGGCGGGTTCACTGAAGCTTTCTTT	CASTRQGGFTEAFF	.	TRBD1	TRBJ1-1	TRBV28
TGTGCCAGCAGCGTAGGACAGGGACGAGGTTTCGGCGAAAAACTGTTTTTT	CASSVGQGRGFGEKLFF	few	TRBD1	TRBJ1-4	TRBV7-9